This T cell receptor beta chain derives from a study of regulatory T cells. V shed 3 bases and J 6 bases; nucleotides not matched to a gene: 5. Germline CDR1 reads MNHNS; CDR2 reads SASEGT. The CDR3 covers 16 residues. All CD3G-deficient patients showed autoimmunity, more severe in two. Patients aged 2 to 39 years had fewer naive and more memory CD4+ and CD8+ T cells. The PCR used 52 TRBV and 13 TRBJ primers. Libraries were prepared by immunoSEQ multiplex PCR; TCRdb keeps only in-frame clonotypes and omits some of them. The data contain approximately 15,000 clones, roughly 90% of them singletons. As to this clone: Its target is unknown.

Study-wide findings and caveats: Skewed V and J usage and few unique V-J pairs marked patient repertoires, most in Tregs. Patient CD8+ T cells trended toward lower Shannon entropy than controls.

The sequenced sample was CD8+ T cells sorted from blood. The chain has TRBV6-1 and TRBJ2-2, with 12 bases aligning to TRBD2. This sequence originates from a person aged 18-35 years with CD3G deficiency. The CDR3 loop is CASSDLAGGPSGELFF. CDR3 nucleotides: TGTGCCAGCAGTGACCTAGCGGGAGGGCCCTCCGGGGAGCTGTTTTTT.